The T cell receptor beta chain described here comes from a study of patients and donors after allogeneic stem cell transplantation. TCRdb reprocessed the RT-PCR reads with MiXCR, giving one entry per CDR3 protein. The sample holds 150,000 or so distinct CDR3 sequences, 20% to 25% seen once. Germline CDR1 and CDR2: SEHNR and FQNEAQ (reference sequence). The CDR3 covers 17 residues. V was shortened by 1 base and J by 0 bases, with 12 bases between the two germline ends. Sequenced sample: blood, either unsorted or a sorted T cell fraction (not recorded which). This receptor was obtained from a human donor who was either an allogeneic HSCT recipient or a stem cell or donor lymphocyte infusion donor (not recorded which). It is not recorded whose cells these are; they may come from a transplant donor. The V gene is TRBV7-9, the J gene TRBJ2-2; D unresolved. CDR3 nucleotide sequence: TGTGCCAGCAGCTTAGGTGGTAGGGCAACGAACACCGGGGAGCTGTTTTTT. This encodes CASSLGGRATNTGELFF.